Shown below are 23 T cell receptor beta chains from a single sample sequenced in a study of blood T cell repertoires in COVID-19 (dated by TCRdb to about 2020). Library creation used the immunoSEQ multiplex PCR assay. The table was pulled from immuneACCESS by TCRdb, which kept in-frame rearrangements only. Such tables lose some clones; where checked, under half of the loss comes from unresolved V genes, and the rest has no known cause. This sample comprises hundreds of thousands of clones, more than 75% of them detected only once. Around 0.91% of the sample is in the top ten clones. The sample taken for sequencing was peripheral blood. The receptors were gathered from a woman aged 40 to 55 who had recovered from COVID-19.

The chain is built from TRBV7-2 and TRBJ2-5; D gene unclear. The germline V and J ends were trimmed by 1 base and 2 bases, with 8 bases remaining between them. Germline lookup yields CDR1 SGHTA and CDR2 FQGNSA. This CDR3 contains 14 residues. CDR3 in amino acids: CASSLDGRQETQYF. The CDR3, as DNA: TGTGCCAGCAGCTTAGATGGCAGGCAAGAGACCCAGTACTTC.

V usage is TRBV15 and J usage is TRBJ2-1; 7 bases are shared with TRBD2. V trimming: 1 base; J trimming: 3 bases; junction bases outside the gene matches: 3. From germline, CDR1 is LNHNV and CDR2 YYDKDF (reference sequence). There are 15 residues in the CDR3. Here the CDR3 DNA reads TGTGCCACCAGCAGAGGGGGGGGGAACTACAATGAGCAGTTCTTC. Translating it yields CATSRGGGNYNEQFF.

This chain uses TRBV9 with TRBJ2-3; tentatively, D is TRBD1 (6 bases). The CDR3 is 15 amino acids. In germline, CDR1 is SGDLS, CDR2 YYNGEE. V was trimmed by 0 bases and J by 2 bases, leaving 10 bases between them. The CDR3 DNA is TGTGCCAGCAGCGTAGTGGGGGCATACACAGATACGCAGTATTTT. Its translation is CASSVVGAYTDTQYF.

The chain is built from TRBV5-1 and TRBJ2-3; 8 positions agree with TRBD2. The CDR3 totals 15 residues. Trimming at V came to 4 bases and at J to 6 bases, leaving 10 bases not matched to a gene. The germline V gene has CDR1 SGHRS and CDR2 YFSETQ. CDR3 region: CASSPPSGRGDTQYF. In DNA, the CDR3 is TGCGCCAGCAGCCCACCTAGCGGGCGGGGGGATACGCAGTATTTT. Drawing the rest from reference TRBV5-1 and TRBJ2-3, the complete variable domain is KAGVTQTPRYLIKTRGQQVTLSCSPISGHRSVSWYQQTPGQGLQFLFEYFSETQRNKGNFPGRFSGRQFSNSRSEMNVSTLELGDSALYLCASSPPSGRGDTQYFGPGTRLTVL.

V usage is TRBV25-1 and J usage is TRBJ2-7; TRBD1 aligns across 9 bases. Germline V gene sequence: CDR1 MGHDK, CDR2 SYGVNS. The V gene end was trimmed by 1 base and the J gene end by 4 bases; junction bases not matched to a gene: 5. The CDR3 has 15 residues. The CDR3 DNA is TGTGCCAGCAGTGAATGGGGGACAGGGTCATACGAGCAGTACTTC. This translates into CASSEWGTGSYEQYF.

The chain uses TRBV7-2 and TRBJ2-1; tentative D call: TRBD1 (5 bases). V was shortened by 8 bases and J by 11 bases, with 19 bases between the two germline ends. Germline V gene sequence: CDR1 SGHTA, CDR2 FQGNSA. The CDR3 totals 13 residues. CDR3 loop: CASAGAATAQQFF. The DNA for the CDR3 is TGTGCCAGCGCTGGGGCGGCCACCGCCCAGCAGTTCTTC.

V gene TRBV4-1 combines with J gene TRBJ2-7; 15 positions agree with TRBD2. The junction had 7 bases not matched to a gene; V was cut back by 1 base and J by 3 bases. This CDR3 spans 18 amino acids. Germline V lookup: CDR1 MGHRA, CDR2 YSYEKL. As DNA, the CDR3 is TGCGCCAGCAGCCAAGTACCCGGGACTAGCGGGAGGCTCTACGAGCAGTACTTC. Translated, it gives CASSQVPGTSGRLYEQYF.

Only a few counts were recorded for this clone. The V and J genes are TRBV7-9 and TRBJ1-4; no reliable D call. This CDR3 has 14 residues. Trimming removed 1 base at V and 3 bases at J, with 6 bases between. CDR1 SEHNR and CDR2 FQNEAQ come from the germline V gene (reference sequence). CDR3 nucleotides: TGTGCCAGCAGCTTAGTCGGAGCTAATGAAAAACTGTTTTTT. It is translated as CASSLVGANEKLFF.

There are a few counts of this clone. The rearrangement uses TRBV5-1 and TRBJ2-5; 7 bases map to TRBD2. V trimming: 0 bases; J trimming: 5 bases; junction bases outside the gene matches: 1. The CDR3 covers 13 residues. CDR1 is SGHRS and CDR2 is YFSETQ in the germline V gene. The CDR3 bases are TGCGCCAGCAGCTTGGCCGGGGGGGAGACCCAGTACTTC. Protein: CASSLAGGETQYF. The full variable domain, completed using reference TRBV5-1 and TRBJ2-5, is KAGVTQTPRYLIKTRGQQVTLSCSPISGHRSVSWYQQTPGQGLQFLFEYFSETQRNKGNFPGRFSGRQFSNSRSEMNVSTLELGDSALYLCASSLAGGETQYFGPGTRLLVL.

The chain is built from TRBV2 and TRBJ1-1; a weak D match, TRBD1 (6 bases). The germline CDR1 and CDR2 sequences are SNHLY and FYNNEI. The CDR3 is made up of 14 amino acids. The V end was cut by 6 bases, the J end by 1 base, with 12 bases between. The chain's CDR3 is CASSDRRRNTEAFF. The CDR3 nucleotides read TGTGCCAGCAGCGACAGGCGTCGGAACACTGAAGCTTTCTTT. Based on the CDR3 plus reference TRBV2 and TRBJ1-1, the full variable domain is EPEVTQTPSHQVTQMGQEVILRCVPISNHLYFYWYRQILGQKVEFLVSFYNNEISEKSEIFDDQFSVERPDGSNFTLKIRSTKLEDSAMYFCASSDRRRNTEAFFGQGTRLTVV.

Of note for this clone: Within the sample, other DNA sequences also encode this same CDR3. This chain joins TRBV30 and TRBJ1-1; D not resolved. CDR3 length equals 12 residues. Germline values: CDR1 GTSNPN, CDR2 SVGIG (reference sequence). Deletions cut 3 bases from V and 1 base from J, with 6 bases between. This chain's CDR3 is CAWSRENTEAFF. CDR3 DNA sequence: TGTGCCTGGAGCCGGGAGAACACTGAAGCTTTCTTT.

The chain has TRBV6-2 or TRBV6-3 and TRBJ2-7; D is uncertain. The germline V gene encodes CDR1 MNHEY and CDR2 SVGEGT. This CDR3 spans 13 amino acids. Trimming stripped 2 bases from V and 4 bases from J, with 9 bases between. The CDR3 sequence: CASSYPPLYEQYF. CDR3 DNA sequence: TGTGCCAGCAGTTACCCCCCTTTGTACGAGCAGTACTTC.

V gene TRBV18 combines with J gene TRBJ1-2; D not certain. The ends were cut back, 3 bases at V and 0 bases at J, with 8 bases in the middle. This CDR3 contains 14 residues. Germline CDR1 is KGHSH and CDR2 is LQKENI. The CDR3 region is CASSPEPANYGYTF. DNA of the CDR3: TGTGCCAGCTCACCGGAGCCTGCTAACTATGGCTACACCTTC. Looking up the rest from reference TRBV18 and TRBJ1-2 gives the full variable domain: NAGVMQNPRHLVRRRGQEARLRCSPMKGHSHVYWYRQLPEEGLKFMVYLQKENIIDESGMPKERFSAEFPKEGPSILRIQQVVRGDSAAYFCASSPEPANYGYTFGSGTRLTVV.

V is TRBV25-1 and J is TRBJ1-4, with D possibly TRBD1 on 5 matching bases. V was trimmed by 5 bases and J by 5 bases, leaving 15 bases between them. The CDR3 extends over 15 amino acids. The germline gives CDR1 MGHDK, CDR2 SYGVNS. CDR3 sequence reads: CASSPSGGKNEKLFF. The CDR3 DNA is TGTGCCAGCAGTCCATCCGGGGGGAAGAATGAAAAACTGTTTTTT.

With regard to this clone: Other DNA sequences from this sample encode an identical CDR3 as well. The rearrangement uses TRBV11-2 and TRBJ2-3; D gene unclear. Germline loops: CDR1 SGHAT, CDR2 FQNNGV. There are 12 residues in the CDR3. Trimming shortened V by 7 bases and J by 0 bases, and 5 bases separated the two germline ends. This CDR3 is CASTPSTDTQYF. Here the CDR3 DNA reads TGTGCCAGCACCCCTAGCACAGATACGCAGTATTTT.

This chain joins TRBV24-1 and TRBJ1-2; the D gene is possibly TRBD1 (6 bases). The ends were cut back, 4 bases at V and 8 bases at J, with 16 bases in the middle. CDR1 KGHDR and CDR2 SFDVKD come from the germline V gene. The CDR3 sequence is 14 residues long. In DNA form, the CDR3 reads TGTGCCACCAGTGACGGGACAACAACTGGGGGCTACACCTTC. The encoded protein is CATSDGTTTGGYTF.

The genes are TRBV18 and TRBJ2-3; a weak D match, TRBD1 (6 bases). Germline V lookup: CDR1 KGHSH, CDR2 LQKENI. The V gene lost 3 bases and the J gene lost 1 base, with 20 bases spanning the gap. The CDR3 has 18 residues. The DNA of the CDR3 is TGTGCCAGCTCACCCCAGGGGTCCTTCCACCTAGGCACAGATACGCAGTATTTT. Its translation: CASSPQGSFHLGTDTQYF.

CDR3 sequence: CASSARRPGPYNEQFF. The DNA for the CDR3 is TGCGCCAGCAGCGCACGGAGGCCTGGGCCCTACAATGAGCAGTTCTTC. This rearrangement joins TRBV5-1 to TRBJ2-1, with TRBD2 as a possible D gene (5 bases). V was shortened by 4 bases and J by 2 bases, with 16 bases between the two germline ends. This CDR3 contains 16 residues. Per germline, CDR1 SGHRS and CDR2 YFSETQ. The full variable domain, completed using reference TRBV5-1 and TRBJ2-1, is KAGVTQTPRYLIKTRGQQVTLSCSPISGHRSVSWYQQTPGQGLQFLFEYFSETQRNKGNFPGRFSGRQFSNSRSEMNVSTLELGDSALYLCASSARRPGPYNEQFFGPGTRLTVL.

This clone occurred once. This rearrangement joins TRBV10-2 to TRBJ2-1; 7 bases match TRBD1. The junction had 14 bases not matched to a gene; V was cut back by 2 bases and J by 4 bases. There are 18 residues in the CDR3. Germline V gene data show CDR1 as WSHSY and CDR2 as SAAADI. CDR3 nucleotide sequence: TGCGCCAGCAGTGAGGGGACAGATATTTGGCGCCTATACAATGAGCAGTTCTTC. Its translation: CASSEGTDIWRLYNEQFF.

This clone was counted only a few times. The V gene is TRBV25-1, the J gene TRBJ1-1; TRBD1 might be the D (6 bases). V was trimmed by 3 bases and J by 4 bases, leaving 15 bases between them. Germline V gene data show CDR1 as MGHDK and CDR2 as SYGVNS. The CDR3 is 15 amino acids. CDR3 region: CASSDPLGRGTEAFF. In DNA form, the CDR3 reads TGTGCCAGCAGTGACCCCTTGGGCAGGGGCACTGAAGCTTTCTTT.

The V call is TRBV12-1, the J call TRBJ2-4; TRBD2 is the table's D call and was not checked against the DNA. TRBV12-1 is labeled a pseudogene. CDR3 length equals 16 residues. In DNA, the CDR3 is TGTGCCAGCAGCTTTCGCGGGAGGAGACCCAAAAACATTCAGTACTTC. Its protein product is CASSFRGRRPKNIQYF.

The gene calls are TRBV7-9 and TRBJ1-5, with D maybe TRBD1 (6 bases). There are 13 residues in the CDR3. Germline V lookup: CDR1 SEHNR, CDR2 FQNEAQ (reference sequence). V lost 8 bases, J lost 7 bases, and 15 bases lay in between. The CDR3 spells CASQQGQGQPQHF. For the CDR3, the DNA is TGTGCCAGCCAACAGGGCCAAGGGCAGCCCCAGCATTTT.

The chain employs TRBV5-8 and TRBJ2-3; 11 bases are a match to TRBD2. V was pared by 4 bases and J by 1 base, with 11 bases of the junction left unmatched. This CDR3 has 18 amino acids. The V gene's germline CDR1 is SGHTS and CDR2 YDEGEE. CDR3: CASSKRSGRAGGTDTQYF. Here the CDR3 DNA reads TGTGCCAGCAGCAAACGTAGCGGGAGGGCCGGGGGCACAGATACGCAGTATTTT.